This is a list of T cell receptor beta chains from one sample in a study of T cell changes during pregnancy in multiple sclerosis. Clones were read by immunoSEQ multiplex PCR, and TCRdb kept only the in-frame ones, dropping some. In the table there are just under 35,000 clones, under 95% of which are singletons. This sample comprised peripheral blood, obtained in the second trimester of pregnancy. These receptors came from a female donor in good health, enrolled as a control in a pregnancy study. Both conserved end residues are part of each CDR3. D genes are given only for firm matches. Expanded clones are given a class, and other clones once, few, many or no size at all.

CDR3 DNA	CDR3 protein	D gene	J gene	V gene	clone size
TGTGCCAGCAGTTCGACCGGACTAGCCCGACCAAGCACAGATACGCAGTATTTT	CASSSTGLARPSTDTQYF	TRBD2	TRBJ2-3	TRBV27	NA
TGTGCTAGCAGCTTAAACTCCGGGGAGCTGTTTTTT	CASSLNSGELFF	NA	TRBJ2-2	TRBV7-7	once
TGTGCCAGCAGTCGGACAAGCGTTGTGAAACTGTTTTTT	CASSRTSVVKLFF	NA	TRBJ1-4	TRBV5-8	NA